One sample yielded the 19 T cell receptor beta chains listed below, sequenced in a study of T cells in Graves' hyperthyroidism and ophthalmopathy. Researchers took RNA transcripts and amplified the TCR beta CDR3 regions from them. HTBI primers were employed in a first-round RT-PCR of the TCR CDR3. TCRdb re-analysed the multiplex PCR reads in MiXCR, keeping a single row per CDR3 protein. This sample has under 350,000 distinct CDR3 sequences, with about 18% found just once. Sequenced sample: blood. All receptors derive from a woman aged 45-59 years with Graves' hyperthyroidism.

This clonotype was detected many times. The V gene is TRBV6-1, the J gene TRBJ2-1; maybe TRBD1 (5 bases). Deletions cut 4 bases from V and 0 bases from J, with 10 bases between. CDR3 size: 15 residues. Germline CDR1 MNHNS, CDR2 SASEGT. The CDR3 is CASSGTSDSYNEQFF. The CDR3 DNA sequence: TGTGCCAGCAGTGGGACATCTGACTCCTACAATGAGCAGTTCTTC.

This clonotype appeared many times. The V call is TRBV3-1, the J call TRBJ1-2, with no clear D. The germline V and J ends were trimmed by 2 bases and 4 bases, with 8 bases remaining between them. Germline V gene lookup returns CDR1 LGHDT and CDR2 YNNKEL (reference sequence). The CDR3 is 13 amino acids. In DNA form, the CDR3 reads TGTGCCAGCAGCCAAACAGAATCCTATGGCTACACCTTC. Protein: CASSQTESYGYTF.

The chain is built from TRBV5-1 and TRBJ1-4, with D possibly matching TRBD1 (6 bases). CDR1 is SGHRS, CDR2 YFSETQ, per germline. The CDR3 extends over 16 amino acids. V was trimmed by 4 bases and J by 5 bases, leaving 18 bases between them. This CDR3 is CASSPVGTQGNEKLFF. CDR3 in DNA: TGCGCCAGCAGCCCCGTGGGCACACAGGGAAATGAAAAACTGTTTTTT. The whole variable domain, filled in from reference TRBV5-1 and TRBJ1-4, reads KAGVTQTPRYLIKTRGQQVTLSCSPISGHRSVSWYQQTPGQGLQFLFEYFSETQRNKGNFPGRFSGRQFSNSRSEMNVSTLELGDSALYLCASSPVGTQGNEKLFFGSGTQLSVL.

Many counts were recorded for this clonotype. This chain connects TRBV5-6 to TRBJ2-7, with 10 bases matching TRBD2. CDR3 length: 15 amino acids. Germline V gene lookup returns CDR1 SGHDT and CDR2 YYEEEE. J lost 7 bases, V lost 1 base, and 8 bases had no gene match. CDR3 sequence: CASSLIAGGSGEQYV. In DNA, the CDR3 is TGTGCCAGCAGCTTGATAGCGGGGGGATCGGGTGAGCAGTACGTC.

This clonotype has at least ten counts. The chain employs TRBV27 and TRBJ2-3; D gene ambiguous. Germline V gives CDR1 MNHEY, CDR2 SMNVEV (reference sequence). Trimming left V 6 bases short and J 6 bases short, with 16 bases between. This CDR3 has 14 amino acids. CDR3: CASSSRLSWDTQYF. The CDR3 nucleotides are TGTGCCAGCAGCTCAAGGCTCTCCTGGGATACGCAGTATTTT.

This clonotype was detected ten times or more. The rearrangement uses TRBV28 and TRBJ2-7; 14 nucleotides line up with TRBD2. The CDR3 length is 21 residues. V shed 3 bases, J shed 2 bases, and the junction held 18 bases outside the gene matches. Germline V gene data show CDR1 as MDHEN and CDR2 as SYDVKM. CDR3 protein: CASSLETKGTSGSVTPYEQYF. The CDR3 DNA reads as TGTGCCAGCAGTTTGGAGACAAAAGGGACTAGCGGGAGTGTTACGCCCTACGAGCAGTACTTC.

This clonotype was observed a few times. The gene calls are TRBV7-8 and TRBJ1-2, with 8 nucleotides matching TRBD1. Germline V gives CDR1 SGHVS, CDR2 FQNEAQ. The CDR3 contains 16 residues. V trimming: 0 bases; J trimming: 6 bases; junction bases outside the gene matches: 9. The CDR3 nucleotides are TGTGCCAGCAGCTTAGCGCTGGCAGGGGGCGCCCATGGCTACACCTTC. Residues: CASSLALAGGAHGYTF.

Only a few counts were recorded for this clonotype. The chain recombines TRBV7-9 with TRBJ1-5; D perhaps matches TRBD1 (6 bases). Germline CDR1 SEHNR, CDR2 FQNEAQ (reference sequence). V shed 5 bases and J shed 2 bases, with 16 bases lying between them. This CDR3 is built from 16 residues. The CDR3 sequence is CASSLRPGEGNQPQHF. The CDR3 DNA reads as TGTGCCAGCAGCCTCAGACCAGGGGAGGGCAATCAGCCCCAGCATTTT.

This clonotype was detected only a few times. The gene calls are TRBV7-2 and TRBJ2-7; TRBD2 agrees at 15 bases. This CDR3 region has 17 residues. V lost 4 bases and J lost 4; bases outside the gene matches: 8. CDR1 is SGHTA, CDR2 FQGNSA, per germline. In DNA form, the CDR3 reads TGTGCCAGCAGCTATTTACGGACTAGCGGGAGGGCTTACGAGCAGTACTTC. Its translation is CASSYLRTSGRAYEQYF.

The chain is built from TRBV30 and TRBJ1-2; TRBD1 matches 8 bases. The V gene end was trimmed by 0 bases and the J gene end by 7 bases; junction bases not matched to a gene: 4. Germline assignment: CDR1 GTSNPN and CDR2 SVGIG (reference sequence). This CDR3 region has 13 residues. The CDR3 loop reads CAWSVGQGGGYTF. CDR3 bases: TGTGCCTGGAGTGTAGGACAGGGAGGTGGCTACACCTTC.

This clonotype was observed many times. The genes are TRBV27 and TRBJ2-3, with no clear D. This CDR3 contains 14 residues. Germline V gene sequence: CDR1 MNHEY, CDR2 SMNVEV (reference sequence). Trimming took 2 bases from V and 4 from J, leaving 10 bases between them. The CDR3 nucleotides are TGTGCCAGCAGTTTAGGGCTACCCCCAGATACGCAGTATTTT. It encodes CASSLGLPPDTQYF.

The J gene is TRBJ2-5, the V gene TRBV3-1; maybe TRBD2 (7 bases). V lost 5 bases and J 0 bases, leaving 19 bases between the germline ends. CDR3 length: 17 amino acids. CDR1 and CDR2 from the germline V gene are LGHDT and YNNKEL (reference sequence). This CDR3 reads CASSTRGAGEYQETQYF. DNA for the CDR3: TGTGCCAGCAGCACCCGGGGGGCGGGAGAGTACCAAGAGACCCAGTACTTC.

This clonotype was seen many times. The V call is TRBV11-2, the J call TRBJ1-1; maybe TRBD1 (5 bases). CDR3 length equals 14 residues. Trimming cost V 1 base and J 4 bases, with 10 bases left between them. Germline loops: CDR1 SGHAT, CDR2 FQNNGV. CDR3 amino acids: CASSLALGTTEAFF. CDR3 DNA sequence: TGTGCCAGCAGCTTAGCTTTGGGGACCACTGAAGCTTTCTTT.

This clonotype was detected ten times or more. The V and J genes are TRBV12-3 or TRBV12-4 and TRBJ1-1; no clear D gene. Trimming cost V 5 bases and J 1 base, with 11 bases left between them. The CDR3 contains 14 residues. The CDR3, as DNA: TGTGCCAGCAGTCCCGGGCCCCAGAACACTGAAGCTTTCTTT. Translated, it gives CASSPGPQNTEAFF.

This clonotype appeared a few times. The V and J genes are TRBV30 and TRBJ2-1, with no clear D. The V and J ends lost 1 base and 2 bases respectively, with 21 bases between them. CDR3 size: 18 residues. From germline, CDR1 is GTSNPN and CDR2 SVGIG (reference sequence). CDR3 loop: CAWSEDKGRSTTYNEQFF. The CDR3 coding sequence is TGTGCCTGGAGTGAGGATAAAGGTCGGTCTACGACCTACAATGAGCAGTTCTTC.

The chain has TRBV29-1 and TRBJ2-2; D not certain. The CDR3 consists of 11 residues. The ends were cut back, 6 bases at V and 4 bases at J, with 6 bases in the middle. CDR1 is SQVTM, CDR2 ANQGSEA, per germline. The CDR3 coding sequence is TGCAGCGTCGTTTTCACCGGGGAGCTGTTTTTT. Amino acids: CSVVFTGELFF.

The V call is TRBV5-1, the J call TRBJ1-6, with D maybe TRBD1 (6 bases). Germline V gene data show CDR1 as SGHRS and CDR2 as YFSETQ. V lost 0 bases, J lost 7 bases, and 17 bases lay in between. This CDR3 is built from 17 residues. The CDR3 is CASSLASTGLYNSPLHF. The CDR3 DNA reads TGCGCCAGCAGCTTGGCTTCGACAGGTCTATACAATTCACCCCTCCACTTT. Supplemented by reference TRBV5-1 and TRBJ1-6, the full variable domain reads KAGVTQTPRYLIKTRGQQVTLSCSPISGHRSVSWYQQTPGQGLQFLFEYFSETQRNKGNFPGRFSGRQFSNSRSEMNVSTLELGDSALYLCASSLASTGLYNSPLHFGNGTRLTVT.

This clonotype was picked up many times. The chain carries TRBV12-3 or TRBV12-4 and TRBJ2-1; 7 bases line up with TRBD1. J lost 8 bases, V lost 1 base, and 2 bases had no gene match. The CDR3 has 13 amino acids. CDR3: CASSLGQGHEQFF. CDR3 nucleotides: TGTGCCAGCAGTTTAGGACAGGGCCATGAGCAGTTCTTC.

In nucleotides, the CDR3 is TGTGCCAGTAGTATGTCGTCAGGGGCTCATGAGCAGTTCTTC. Its translation: CASSMSSGAHEQFF. The V and J genes are TRBV19 and TRBJ2-1; TRBD1 might be the D (6 bases). CDR1 is LNHDA, CDR2 SQIVND, per germline (reference sequence). The CDR3 is 14 amino acids. Trimming cost V 3 bases and J 8 bases, with 14 bases left between them. The full variable domain, in which reference TRBV19 and TRBJ2-1 provide the parts outside the CDR3, is DGGITQSPKYLFRKEGQNVTLSCEQNLNHDAMYWYRQDPGQGLRLIYYSQIVNDFQKGDIAEGYSVSREKKESFPLTVTSAQKNPTAFYLCASSMSSGAHEQFFGPGTRLTVL.